The 21 T cell receptor beta chains below were found in one sample sequenced in a study of shared clonotypes between healthy human individuals. Repertoires were generated with immunoSEQ multiplex PCR, while TCRdb's copy carries only in-frame clones and drops some. The table shows about 1.1 million clones, with 78% occurring only once. Sequences were obtained from memory CD4+ T cells from PBMCs. The subset is: CD45RA-negative fraction. These receptors were taken from a young man in good health. Some clones in this sample may be carry-over from other donors' samples.

This chain links TRBV5-5 with TRBJ2-1; 9 bases line up with TRBD2. CDR3 length: 16 amino acids. Losses at the gene ends were 0 bases for V and 1 base for J; bases not matched to a gene: 2. Germline CDR1 SGHKS, CDR2 YYEKEE (reference sequence). The CDR3 protein is CASSLGLAASYNEQFF. CDR3 DNA sequence: TGTGCCAGCAGCTTGGGACTAGCGGCTTCCTACAATGAGCAGTTCTTC.

The chain is built from TRBV7-6 and TRBJ2-2; D is uncertain. Trimming stripped 6 bases from V and 2 bases from J, with 19 bases between. This CDR3 contains 17 residues. Germline V gene sequence: CDR1 SGHVS, CDR2 FNYEAQ. CDR3 region: CASRQTWSATNTGELFF. DNA for the CDR3: TGTGCCAGCAGACAAACGTGGAGCGCGACCAACACCGGGGAGCTGTTTTTT.

This clone has just a few counts. The V call is TRBV2, the J call TRBJ2-1; D possibly corresponds to TRBD2 (6 bases). V was cut by 6 bases and J by 5 bases, with 11 bases left in between. CDR1 is SNHLY, CDR2 FYNNEI, per germline. The CDR3 length is 13 residues. The CDR3 nucleotides read TGTGCCAGCAGAGGGGACTTTAACAATGAGCAGTTCTTC. It yields the protein CASRGDFNNEQFF.

The gene calls are TRBV25-1 and TRBJ2-1; 11 bases line up with TRBD2. J was trimmed by 10 bases and V by 6 bases; bases with no gene match: 11. This CDR3 is built from 15 residues. The germline CDR1 and CDR2 sequences are MGHDK and SYGVNS. This CDR3 reads CASSLAGGDTREQFF. DNA of the CDR3: TGTGCCAGCAGCTTAGCGGGAGGGGACACACGGGAGCAGTTCTTC.

This chain joins TRBV9 and TRBJ2-1, with 8 bases identical to TRBD2. CDR1 is SGDLS, CDR2 YYNGEE, per germline. There are 15 residues in the CDR3. The V segment lost 5 bases and the J segment 6 bases; nucleotides outside the gene matches: 10. This CDR3 reads CASRPTGGPLNEQFF. CDR3 bases: TGTGCCAGCAGGCCGACGGGAGGGCCTCTCAATGAGCAGTTCTTC.

This chain joins TRBV7-6 and TRBJ2-3, with TRBD1 identical over 9 bases. Germline V gene data show CDR1 as SGHVS and CDR2 as FNYEAQ. V was clipped by 4 bases and J by 5 bases; unmatched bases: 13. The CDR3 spans 17 residues. CDR3 in DNA: TGTGCCAGCAGCTACTCTTTTCCGGGACAGGGTGGAGATACGCAGTATTTT. Translation: CASSYSFPGQGGDTQYF.

The chain uses TRBV27 and TRBJ1-4, with a tentative D call TRBD1 (5 bases). The CDR3 spans 15 residues. Germline V gene sequence: CDR1 MNHEY, CDR2 SMNVEV (reference sequence). Trimming stripped 4 bases from V and 4 bases from J, with 13 bases between. CDR3 nucleotide sequence: TGTGCCAGCAGTTCGGCGGGGCCGATTAATGAAAAACTGTTTTTT. It encodes CASSSAGPINEKLFF. Together with reference TRBV27 and TRBJ1-4, the CDR3 gives the full variable domain: EAQVTQNPRYLITVTGKKLTVTCSQNMNHEYMSWYRQDPGLGLRQIYYSMNVEVTDKGDVPEGYKVSRKEKRNFPLILESPSPNQTSLYFCASSSAGPINEKLFFGSGTQLSVL.

This clone was detected only a few times. The V and J genes are TRBV7-2 and TRBJ2-6; 8 bases are shared with TRBD1. After removal of 5 bases from V and 4 bases from J, the junction contained 7 bases not matched to a gene. Germline lookup yields CDR1 SGHTA and CDR2 FQGNSA. The CDR3 has 16 residues. This chain's CDR3 is CASSPQGARGANVLTF. CDR3 nucleotides: TGTGCCAGCAGCCCTCAGGGGGCGAGGGGGGCCAACGTCCTGACTTTC.

The chain combines TRBV5-5 with TRBJ2-2; the match to TRBD1 covers 8 bases. The CDR3 loop spans 15 amino acids. Per germline, CDR1 SGHKS and CDR2 YYEKEE (reference sequence). The junction had 7 bases not matched to a gene; V was cut back by 2 bases and J by 7 bases. CDR3 region: CASSLRDRPFGELFF. The CDR3 bases are TGTGCCAGCAGCTTACGGGACAGGCCCTTCGGGGAGCTGTTTTTT.

V is TRBV4-2 and J is TRBJ2-2, with 14 bases that match TRBD2. V shed 1 base and J 3 bases; nucleotides not matched to a gene: 4. The germline V gene has CDR1 LGHNA and CDR2 YNFKEQ. The CDR3 runs to 18 residues. The CDR3 DNA follows: TGTGCCAGCAGCCAAGTAGGACTAGCGGGAGGACACACCGGGGAGCTGTTTTTT. It is translated as CASSQVGLAGGHTGELFF.

This clone has only one observation. J is TRBJ2-3 and V is TRBV30, with D perhaps being TRBD1 or TRBD2 (6 bases each). The CDR3 contains 13 residues. Deletions cut 5 bases from V and 4 bases from J, with 13 bases between. Germline V gene lookup returns CDR1 GTSNPN and CDR2 SVGIG (reference sequence). The CDR3 protein is CAWGGLVADTQYF. In DNA, the CDR3 is TGTGCCTGGGGGGGGCTAGTTGCAGATACGCAGTATTTT. Full variable domain (outside the CDR3, taken from reference TRBV30 and TRBJ2-3): SQTIHQWPATLVQPVGSPLSLECTVEGTSNPNLYWYRQAAGRGLQLLFYSVGIGQISSEVPQNLSASRPQDRQFILSSKKLLLSDSGFYLCAWGGLVADTQYFGPGTRLTVL.

The rearrangement uses TRBV5-1 and TRBJ2-2, with TRBD1 matching over 9 bases. With V trimmed by 4 bases and J by 6 bases, 10 bases remained unmatched. The length of the CDR3 is 16 residues. Germline V gene sequence: CDR1 SGHRS, CDR2 YFSETQ. This CDR3 reads CASSVLTGGTAGELFF. The CDR3 DNA reads as TGCGCCAGCAGCGTTCTAACAGGGGGCACGGCCGGGGAGCTGTTTTTT.

V is TRBV4-3 and J is TRBJ2-3; D is ambiguous. Germline CDR1 is LGHNA and CDR2 is YSLEER. The CDR3 consists of 13 residues. V gave up 4 bases and J gave up 3 bases, with 8 bases separating them. The chain's CDR3 is CASSPRVTDTQYF. CDR3 nucleotide sequence: TGCGCCAGCAGCCCAAGAGTTACAGATACGCAGTATTTT.

This clone was observed many times. The chain carries TRBV7-2 and TRBJ2-2; tentative D call: TRBD2 (5 bases). Germline-derived CDR1 and CDR2 are SGHTA and FQGNSA. V was shortened by 5 bases and J by 4 bases, with 14 bases between the two germline ends. This CDR3 contains 15 residues. CDR3 nucleotides: TGTGCCAGCAGCCGTGCACTAGGGTCCACCGGGGAGCTGTTTTTT. It specifies CASSRALGSTGELFF.

Notes on this clone: The same CDR3 is also encoded by other DNA sequences in this sample. The chain links TRBV2 to TRBJ2-5; 8 bases map to TRBD1. The length of the CDR3 is 13 residues. CDR1 is SNHLY and CDR2 is FYNNEI in the germline V gene. Trimming removed 8 bases from V and 1 base from J; junction bases left unmatched: 3. The CDR3 spells CASGGTGQETQYF. CDR3 DNA: TGTGCCAGCGGGGGGACAGGCCAAGAGACCCAGTACTTC. Based on the CDR3 plus reference TRBV2 and TRBJ2-5, the full variable domain is EPEVTQTPSHQVTQMGQEVILRCVPISNHLYFYWYRQILGQKVEFLVSFYNNEISEKSEIFDDQFSVERPDGSNFTLKIRSTKLEDSAMYFCASGGTGQETQYFGPGTRLLVL.

This rearrangement joins TRBV7-3 to TRBJ2-1; TRBD1 is a possible D gene (6 bases). Between the trimmed V and J ends, which lost 5 bases and 6 bases, there was a span of 26 bases. The V gene's germline CDR1 is SGHTA and CDR2 FQGTGA. The CDR3 consists of 18 residues. CDR3 amino acids: CASSDGRDKFVRSNEQFF. DNA for the CDR3: TGTGCCAGCAGCGACGGACGGGACAAATTTGTCAGAAGCAATGAGCAGTTCTTC. Using reference TRBV7-3 and TRBJ2-1 for the parts outside the CDR3, the full variable domain is GAGVSQTPSNKVTEKGKYVELRCDPISGHTALYWYRQSLGQGPEFLIYFQGTGAADDSGLPNDRFFAVRPEGSVSTLKIQRTERGDSAVYLCASSDGRDKFVRSNEQFFGPGTRLTVL.

This clone has a count of ten or more. This chain uses TRBV5-1 with TRBJ2-2, with D unclear. V was pared by 2 bases and J by 1 base, with 9 bases between. The CDR3 covers 15 residues. Germline V CDR1 and CDR2: SGHRS, YFSETQ. CDR3 sequence reads: CASSFGVVNTGELFF. DNA for the CDR3: TGCGCCAGCAGCTTTGGAGTTGTGAACACCGGGGAGCTGTTTTTT.

This clone was detected once. The chain carries TRBV5-1 and TRBJ2-5; 7 bases map to TRBD2. CDR1 and CDR2 from the germline V gene are SGHRS and YFSETQ. V lost 0 bases and J lost 5; bases outside the gene matches: 4. This CDR3 is 14 amino acids long. The CDR3 nucleotides read TGCGCCAGCAGCTTGGGACTAGCATTCGAGACCCAGTACTTC. Amino acid sequence: CASSLGLAFETQYF. Together with reference TRBV5-1 and TRBJ2-5, the CDR3 gives the full variable domain: KAGVTQTPRYLIKTRGQQVTLSCSPISGHRSVSWYQQTPGQGLQFLFEYFSETQRNKGNFPGRFSGRQFSNSRSEMNVSTLELGDSALYLCASSLGLAFETQYFGPGTRLLVL.

The chain employs TRBV5-1 and TRBJ2-3, with D perhaps matching TRBD1 (5 bases). The V gene lost 0 bases and the J gene lost 5 bases, with 13 bases spanning the gap. CDR1 and CDR2 (germline): SGHRS, YFSETQ. The CDR3 is 15 residues long. The CDR3 nucleotides are TGCGCCAGCAGCTTGGTTCAGGGTCGAGGAGATACGCAGTATTTT. It is translated as CASSLVQGRGDTQYF.

The V call is TRBV7-8, the J call TRBJ2-1; TRBD2 matches 8 bases. The CDR3 length is 19 residues. V lost 1 base and J lost 3; bases outside the gene matches: 14. The germline V gene encodes CDR1 SGHVS and CDR2 FQNEAQ. CDR3 nucleotides: TGTGCCAGCAGCTTAGTGGGTGGGGCGGGAGGAACCCTCTACAATGAGCAGTTCTTC. It encodes CASSLVGGAGGTLYNEQFF.

The rearrangement uses TRBV27 and TRBJ1-1; the D gene is possibly TRBD1 (6 bases). Germline V gives CDR1 MNHEY, CDR2 SMNVEV (reference sequence). The V end lost 2 bases, the J end lost 4 bases, and 11 bases lay between the germline ends. The CDR3 has 14 residues. The CDR3 protein is CASSLRRGGTEAFF. Written as DNA, the CDR3 is TGTGCCAGCAGTTTACGCAGGGGAGGCACTGAAGCTTTCTTT.